This T cell receptor (beta chain) was profiled in a study of blood T cells in healthy people across ages. Trimming took 0 bases from V and 5 from J, leaving 11 bases between them. The CDR3 is 14 residues long. Germline V gene lookup returns CDR1 SGHRS and CDR2 YFSETQ. Primers used in a second PCR of about 7 to 11 cycles were a sample-barcoded 5' primer and a J-beta primer mix. TCRdb re-called the 5' RACE reads with MiXCR, one entry per CDR3 protein. The repertoire includes 750,000 to 950,000 distinct CDR3 sequences, roughly 24% of them detected once, and 3% sits in the top ten. At least ten counts were recorded for this clonotype. Its target is unknown. The study's findings and limits: Unknown donor CMV status possibly confounded expanded clonotype changes. The fall in TCR beta diversity per million T cells was roughly linear with age.

These data were likewise used in another study, on T cells of mothers and their children. That study adds: The data showed no persistent microchimeric T cell clones.

Sequencing input: blood. The sequence was obtained from a boy younger than 18 in good health. V gene TRBV5-1 combines with J gene TRBJ2-5; D is possibly TRBD2 (6 bases). The CDR3 region has the DNA TGCGCCAGCAGCTTGGAACTGGCGGGGGAGACCCAGTACTTC. Residues: CASSLELAGETQYF.